This T cell receptor beta chain was recorded in a study of T cell repertoires in cytomegalovirus infection. Turning to the study itself: Selected CMV epitopes included recently identified HLA-C-restricted ones as well as well-studied HLA-B-restricted ones. Based on public TCR beta signatures, there were indications of CMV infection and of a matching HLA type.

This clonotype has only a few counts. What it recognizes is unknown. TCRdb re-called the reads through MiXCR, storing one row per CDR3 protein. Found here are about 500,000 distinct CDR3 sequences, roughly 34% of them singletons; the top ten hold roughly 16%. Germline CDR1 and CDR2: SGHDT and YYEEEE. V was shortened by 4 bases and J by 9 bases, with 16 bases between the two germline ends. This CDR3 has 13 residues. This material consisted of cultured PBMCs, taken from culture after CMV antigen stimulation. The rearrangement uses TRBV5-6 and TRBJ1-1, with D maybe TRBD1 (6 bases). This sequence originates from a human donor in good health (CMV status not recorded). Some clones in this sample may be carry-over from other donors' samples. CDR3 coding DNA: TGTGCCAGCAGCACTCTTACAGGGTACCAAGCTTTCTTT. It encodes CASSTLTGYQAFF.